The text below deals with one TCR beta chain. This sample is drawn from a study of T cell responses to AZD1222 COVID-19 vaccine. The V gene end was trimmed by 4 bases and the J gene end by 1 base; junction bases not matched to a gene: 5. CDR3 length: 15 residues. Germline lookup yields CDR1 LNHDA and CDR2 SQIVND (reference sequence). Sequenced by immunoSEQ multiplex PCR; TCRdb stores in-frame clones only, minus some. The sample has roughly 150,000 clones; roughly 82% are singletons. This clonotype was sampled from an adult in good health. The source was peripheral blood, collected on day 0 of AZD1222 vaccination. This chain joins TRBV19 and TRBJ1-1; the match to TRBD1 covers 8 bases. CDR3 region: CASSTSGQGNTEAFF. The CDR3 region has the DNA TGTGCCAGTAGTACCTCAGGACAGGGGAACACTGAAGCTTTCTTT.